This T cell receptor (beta chain) was identified during a study of Tregs in tolerant kidney transplant recipients. Findings and caveats of the study: Findings come from small patient numbers and require larger validation. Tregs expanded with activated donor B cells seemed most donor-specific.

Unstimulated regulatory T cells (CD4+CD25+CD127-), CD4+CD25- non-regulatory cells, CD4 and CD8 cells were FACS-sorted from thawed PBMCs. CDR1 SEHNR and CDR2 FQNEAQ come from the germline V gene (reference sequence). The CDR3 is 14 amino acids. J was trimmed by 5 bases and V by 6 bases; bases with no gene match: 9. Some clones are missing from TCRdb's copy, which holds only in-frame ones; the method was immunoSEQ multiplex PCR. The sample lists about 83,000 clones, about 98% occurring once. As for this clone: The antigen is undetermined.

The receptor's source is a human donor who received a combined kidney and bone marrow transplant. The rearrangement links TRBV7-9 to TRBJ1-1; 7 nucleotides align to TRBD1. The sample here was CD4+ T cells from blood, taken before the transplant. The CDR3 spells CASRAQGLLTEAFF. For the CDR3, the DNA is TGTGCCAGCAGGGCACAGGGGCTGTTGACTGAAGCTTTCTTT.